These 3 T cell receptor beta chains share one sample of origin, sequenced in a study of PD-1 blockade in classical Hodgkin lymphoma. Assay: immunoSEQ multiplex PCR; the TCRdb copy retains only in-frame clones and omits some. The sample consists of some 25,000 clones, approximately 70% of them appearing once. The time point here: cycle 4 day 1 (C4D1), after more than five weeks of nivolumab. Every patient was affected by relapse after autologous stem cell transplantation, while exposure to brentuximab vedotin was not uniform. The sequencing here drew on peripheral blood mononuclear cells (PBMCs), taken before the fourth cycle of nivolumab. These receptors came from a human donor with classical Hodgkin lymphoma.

CDR3 in amino acids: CASSLGTGRGQLNNEQFF. The CDR3 DNA reads as TGTGCCAGCAGCTTAGGAACGGGGAGGGGTCAACTAAACAATGAGCAGTTCTTC. The chain is built from TRBV11-3 and TRBJ2-1, with 7 bases matching TRBD2. J was trimmed by 5 bases and V by 1 base; bases with no gene match: 14. The CDR3 length is 18 residues. Germline loops: CDR1 SGHNT, CDR2 YENEEA.

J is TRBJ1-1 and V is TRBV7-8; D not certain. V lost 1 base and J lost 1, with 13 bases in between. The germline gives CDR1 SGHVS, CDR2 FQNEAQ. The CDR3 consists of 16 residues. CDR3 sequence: CASSLGAEVRNTEAFF. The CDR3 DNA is TGTGCCAGCAGCTTAGGGGCTGAGGTCCGGAACACTGAAGCTTTCTTT. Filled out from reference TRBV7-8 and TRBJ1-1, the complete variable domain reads GAGVSQSPRYKVAKRGQDVALRCDPISGHVSLFWYQQALGQGPEFLTYFQNEAQLDKSGLPSDRFFAERPEGSVSTLKIQRTQQEDSAVYLCASSLGAEVRNTEAFFGQGTRLTVV.

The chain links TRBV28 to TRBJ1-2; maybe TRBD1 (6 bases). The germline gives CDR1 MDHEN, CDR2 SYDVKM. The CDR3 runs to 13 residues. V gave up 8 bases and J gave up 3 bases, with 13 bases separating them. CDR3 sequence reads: CASQLGGHYGYTF. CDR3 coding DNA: TGTGCCAGCCAGCTCGGGGGCCACTATGGCTACACCTTC.